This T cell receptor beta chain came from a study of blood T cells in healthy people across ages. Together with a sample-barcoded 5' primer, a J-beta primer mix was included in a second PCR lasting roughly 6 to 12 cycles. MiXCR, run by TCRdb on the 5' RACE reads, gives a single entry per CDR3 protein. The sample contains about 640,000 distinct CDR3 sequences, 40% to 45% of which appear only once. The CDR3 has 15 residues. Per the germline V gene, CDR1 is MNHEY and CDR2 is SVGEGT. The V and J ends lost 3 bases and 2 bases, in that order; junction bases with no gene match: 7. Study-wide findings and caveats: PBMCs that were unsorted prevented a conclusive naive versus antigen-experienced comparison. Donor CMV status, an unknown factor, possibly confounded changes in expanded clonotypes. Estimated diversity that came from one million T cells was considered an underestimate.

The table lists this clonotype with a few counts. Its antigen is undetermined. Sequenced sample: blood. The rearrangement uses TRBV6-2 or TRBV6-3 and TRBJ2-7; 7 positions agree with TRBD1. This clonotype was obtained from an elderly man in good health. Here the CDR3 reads CASSYVRTGAYEQYF. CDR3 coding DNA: TGTGCCAGCAGTTATGTACGGACAGGAGCCTACGAGCAGTACTTC.